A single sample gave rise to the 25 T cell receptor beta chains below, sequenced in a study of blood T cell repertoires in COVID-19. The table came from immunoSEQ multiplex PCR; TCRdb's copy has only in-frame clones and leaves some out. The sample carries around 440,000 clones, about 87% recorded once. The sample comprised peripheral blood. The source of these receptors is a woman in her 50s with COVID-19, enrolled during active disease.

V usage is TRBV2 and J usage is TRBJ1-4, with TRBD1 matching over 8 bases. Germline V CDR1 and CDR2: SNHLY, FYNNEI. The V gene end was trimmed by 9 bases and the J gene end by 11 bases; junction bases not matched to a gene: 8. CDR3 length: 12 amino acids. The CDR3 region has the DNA TGTGCCAGTAGACAGGGGACCCACAAACTGTTTTTT. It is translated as CASRQGTHKLFF. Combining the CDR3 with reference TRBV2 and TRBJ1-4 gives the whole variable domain EPEVTQTPSHQVTQMGQEVILRCVPISNHLYFYWYRQILGQKVEFLVSFYNNEISEKSEIFDDQFSVERPDGSNFTLKIRSTKLEDSAMYFCASRQGTHKLFFGSGTQLSVL.

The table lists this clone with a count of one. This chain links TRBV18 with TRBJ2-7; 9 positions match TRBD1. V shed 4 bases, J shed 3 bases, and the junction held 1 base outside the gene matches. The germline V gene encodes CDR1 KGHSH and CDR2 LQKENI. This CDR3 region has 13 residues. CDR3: CASSLDRGYEQYF. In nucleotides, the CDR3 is TGTGCCAGCTCACTGGACAGGGGCTACGAGCAGTACTTC.

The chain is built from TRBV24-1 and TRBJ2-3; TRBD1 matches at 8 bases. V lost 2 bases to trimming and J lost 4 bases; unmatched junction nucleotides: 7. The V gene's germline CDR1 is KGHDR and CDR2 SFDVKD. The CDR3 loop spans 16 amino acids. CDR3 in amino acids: CATSDSPGGGADTQYF. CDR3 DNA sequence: TGTGCCACCAGTGATTCCCCAGGGGGCGGCGCAGATACGCAGTATTTT.

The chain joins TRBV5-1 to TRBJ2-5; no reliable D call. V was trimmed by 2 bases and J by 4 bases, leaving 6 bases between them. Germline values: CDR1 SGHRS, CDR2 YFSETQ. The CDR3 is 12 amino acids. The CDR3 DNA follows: TGCGCCAGCAGCTTAGAGGCAGAGACCCAGTACTTC. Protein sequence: CASSLEAETQYF.

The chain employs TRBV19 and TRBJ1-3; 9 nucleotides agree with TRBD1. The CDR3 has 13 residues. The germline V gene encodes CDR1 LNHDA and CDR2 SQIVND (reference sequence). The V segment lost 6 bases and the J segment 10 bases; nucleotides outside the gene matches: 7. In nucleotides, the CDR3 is TGTGCCAGTAGCCCCTTGACAGGGGGAACCATATATTTT. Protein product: CASSPLTGGTIYF.

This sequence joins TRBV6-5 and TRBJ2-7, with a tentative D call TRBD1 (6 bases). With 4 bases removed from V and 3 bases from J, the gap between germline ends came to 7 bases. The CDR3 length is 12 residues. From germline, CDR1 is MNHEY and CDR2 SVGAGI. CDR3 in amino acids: CASSSQGYEQYF. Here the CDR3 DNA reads TGTGCCAGCAGTTCACAGGGCTACGAGCAGTACTTC.

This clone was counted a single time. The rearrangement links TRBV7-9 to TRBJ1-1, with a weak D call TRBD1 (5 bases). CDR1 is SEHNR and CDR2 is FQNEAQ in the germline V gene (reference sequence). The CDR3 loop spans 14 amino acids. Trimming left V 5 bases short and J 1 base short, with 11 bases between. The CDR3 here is CASSLDTRNTEAFF. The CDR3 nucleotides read TGTGCCAGCAGCCTGGACACGAGGAACACTGAAGCTTTCTTT.

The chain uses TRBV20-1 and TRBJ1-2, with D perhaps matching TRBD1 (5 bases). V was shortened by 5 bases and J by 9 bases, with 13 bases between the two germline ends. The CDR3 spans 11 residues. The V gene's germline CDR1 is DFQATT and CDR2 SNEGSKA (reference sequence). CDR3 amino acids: CSASPQGSYTF. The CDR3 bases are TGCAGTGCTTCCCCCCAGGGAAGCTACACCTTC.

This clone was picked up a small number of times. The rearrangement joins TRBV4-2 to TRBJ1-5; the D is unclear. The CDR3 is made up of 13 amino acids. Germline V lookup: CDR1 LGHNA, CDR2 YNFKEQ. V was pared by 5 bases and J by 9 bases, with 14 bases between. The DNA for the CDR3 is TGTGCCAGCAGCTTGACTCCTCTGGGGCCCCAGCATTTT. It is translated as CASSLTPLGPQHF.

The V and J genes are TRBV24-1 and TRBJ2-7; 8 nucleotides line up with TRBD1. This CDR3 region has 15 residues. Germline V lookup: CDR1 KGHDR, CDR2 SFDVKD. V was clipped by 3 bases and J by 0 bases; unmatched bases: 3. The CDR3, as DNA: TGTGCCACCAGTGATGCGACAGGGGACTCCTACGAGCAGTACTTC. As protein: CATSDATGDSYEQYF.

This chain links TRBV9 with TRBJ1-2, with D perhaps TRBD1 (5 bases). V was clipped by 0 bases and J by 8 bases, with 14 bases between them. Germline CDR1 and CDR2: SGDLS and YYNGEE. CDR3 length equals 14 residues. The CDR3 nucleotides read TGTGCCAGCAGCGTAGGGGGGACTGTTCGGGGCTACACCTTC. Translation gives CASSVGGTVRGYTF.

CDR3 loop: CATSTTGGDGYTF. The CDR3 bases are TGTGCCACCAGCACGACAGGGGGAGATGGCTACACCTTC. The chain recombines TRBV15 with TRBJ1-2; 9 nucleotides align to TRBD1. The CDR3 covers 13 residues. The germline V gene has CDR1 LNHNV and CDR2 YYDKDF (reference sequence). Losses at the gene ends were 4 bases for V and 6 bases for J; bases not matched to a gene: 3.

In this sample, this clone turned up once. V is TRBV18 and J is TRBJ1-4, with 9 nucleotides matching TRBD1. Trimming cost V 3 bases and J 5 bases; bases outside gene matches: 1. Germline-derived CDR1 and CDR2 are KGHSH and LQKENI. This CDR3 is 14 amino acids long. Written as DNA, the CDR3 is TGTGCCAGCTCACCCGGGACAGGGAATGAAAAACTGTTTTTT. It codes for CASSPGTGNEKLFF.

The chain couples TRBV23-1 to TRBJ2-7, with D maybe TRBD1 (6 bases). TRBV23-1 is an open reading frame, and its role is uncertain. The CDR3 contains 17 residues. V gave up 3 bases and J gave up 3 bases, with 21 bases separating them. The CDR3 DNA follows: TGCGCCAGCAGTCACCCAGTTCCCAGGGGCGTCGTCTACGAGCAGTACTTC. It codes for CASSHPVPRGVVYEQYF.

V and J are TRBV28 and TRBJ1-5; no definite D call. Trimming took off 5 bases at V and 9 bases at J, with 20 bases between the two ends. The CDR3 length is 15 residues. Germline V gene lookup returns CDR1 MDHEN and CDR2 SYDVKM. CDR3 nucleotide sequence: TGTGCCAGCAGTCCACCGGTAGTTCGGGTGGTGCCCCAGCATTTT. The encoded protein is CASSPPVVRVVPQHF.

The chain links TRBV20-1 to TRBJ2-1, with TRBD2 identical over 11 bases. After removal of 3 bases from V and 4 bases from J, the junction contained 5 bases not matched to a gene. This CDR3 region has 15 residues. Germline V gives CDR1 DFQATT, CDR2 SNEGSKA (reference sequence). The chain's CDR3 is CSASSGGERYNEQFF. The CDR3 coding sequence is TGCAGTGCTAGTAGCGGGGGGGAAAGGTACAATGAGCAGTTCTTC.

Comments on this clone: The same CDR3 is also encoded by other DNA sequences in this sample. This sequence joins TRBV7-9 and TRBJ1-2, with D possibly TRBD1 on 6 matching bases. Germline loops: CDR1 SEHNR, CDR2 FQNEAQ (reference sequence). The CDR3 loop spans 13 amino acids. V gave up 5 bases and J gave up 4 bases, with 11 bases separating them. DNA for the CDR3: TGTGCCAGCAGCCCACAGGGAATCTATGGCTACACCTTC. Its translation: CASSPQGIYGYTF.

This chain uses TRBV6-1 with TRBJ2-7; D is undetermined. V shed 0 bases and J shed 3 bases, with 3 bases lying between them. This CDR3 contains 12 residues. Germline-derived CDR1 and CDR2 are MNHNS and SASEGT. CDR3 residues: CASSEAYYEQYF. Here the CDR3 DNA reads TGTGCCAGCAGTGAAGCGTACTACGAGCAGTACTTC.

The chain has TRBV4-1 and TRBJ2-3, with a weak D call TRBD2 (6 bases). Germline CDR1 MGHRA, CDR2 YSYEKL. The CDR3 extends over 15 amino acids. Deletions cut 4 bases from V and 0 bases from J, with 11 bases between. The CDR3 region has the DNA TGCGCCAGCAGCCGGTTGGGGGGTAGCACAGATACGCAGTATTTT. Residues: CASSRLGGSTDTQYF.

The CDR3 here is CATSRDKEGGTEAFF. The CDR3 DNA follows: TGTGCCACCAGCAGAGACAAGGAGGGCGGCACTGAAGCTTTCTTT. The J gene is TRBJ1-1, the V gene TRBV15; D gene uncertain. This CDR3 region has 15 residues. The germline CDR1 and CDR2 sequences are LNHNV and YYDKDF (reference sequence). Trimming pared 0 bases from V and 4 bases from J, leaving 12 bases between.

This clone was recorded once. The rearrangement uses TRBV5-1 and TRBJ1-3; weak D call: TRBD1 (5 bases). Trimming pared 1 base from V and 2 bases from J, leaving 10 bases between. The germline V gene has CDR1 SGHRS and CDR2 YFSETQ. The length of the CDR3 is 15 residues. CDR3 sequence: CASSLLVGAGNTIYF. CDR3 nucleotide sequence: TGCGCCAGCAGCTTGTTGGTAGGGGCTGGAAACACCATATATTTT.

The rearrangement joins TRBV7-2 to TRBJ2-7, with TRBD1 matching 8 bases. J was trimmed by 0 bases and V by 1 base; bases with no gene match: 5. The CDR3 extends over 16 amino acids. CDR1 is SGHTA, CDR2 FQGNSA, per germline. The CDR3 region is CASSLVGGQASYEQYF. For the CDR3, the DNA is TGTGCCAGCAGCTTAGTTGGGGGACAGGCCTCCTACGAGCAGTACTTC.

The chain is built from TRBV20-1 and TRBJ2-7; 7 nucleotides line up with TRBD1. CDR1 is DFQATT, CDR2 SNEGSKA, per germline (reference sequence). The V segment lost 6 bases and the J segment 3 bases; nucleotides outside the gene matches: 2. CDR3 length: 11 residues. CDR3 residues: CSAWDSYEQYF. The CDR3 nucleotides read TGCAGTGCCTGGGACAGCTACGAGCAGTACTTC.

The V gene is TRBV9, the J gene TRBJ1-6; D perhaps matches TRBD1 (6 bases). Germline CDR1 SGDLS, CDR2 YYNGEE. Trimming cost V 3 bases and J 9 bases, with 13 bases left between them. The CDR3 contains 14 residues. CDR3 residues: CASSARQGISPLHF. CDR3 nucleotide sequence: TGTGCCAGCAGCGCCCGGCAGGGGATTTCACCCCTCCACTTT.

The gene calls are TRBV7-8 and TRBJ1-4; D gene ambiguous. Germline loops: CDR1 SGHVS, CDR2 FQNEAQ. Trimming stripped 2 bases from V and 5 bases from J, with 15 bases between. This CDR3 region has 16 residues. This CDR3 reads CASSLTPPVANEKLFF. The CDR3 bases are TGTGCCAGCAGCTTAACCCCGCCAGTGGCAAATGAAAAACTGTTTTTT.